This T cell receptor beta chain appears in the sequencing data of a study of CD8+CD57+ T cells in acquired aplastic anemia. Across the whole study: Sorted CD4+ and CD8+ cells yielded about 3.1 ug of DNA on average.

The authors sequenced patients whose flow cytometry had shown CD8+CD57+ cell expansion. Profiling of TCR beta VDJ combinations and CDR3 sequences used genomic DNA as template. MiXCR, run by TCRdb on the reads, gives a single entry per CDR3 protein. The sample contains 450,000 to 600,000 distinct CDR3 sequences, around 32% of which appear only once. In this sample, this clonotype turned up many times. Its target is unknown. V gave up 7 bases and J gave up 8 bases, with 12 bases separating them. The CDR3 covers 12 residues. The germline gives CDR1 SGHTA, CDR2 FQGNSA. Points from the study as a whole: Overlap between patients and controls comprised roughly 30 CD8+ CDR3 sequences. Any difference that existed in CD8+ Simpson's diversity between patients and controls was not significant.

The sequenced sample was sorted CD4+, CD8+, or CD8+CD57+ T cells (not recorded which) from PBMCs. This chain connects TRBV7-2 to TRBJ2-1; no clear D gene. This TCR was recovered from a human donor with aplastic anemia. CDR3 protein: CASTKNPYEQFF. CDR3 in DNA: TGTGCCAGCACCAAGAACCCATATGAGCAGTTCTTC.